These T cell receptor beta chains were read from a single sample in a study of patients and donors after allogeneic stem cell transplantation. TCRdb recomputed calls from the RT-PCR reads with MiXCR, one row per CDR3 protein. The table includes fewer than 500,000 distinct CDR3 sequences, 16% detected once. The source material was blood, either unsorted or a sorted T cell fraction (not recorded which). Receptor source: a human donor who was either an allogeneic HSCT recipient or a stem cell or donor lymphocyte infusion donor (not recorded which). It is not recorded whose cells these are; they may come from a transplant donor. The CDR3 runs from the conserved cysteine through the conserved F or W. A D gene is named only where the DNA matches it firmly. Only some rows state a clone size, as once, few, many or a class for expanded clones.

>many|TRBV11-2|TRBJ1-4|NA
TGTGCCAGCAGCCCCTACAGGATTACAACTAATGAAAAACTGTTTTTT
CASSPYRITTNEKLFF
>few|TRBV20-1|TRBJ1-5|NA
TGCAGTGCAAGCCGGGACACCTCTCGCAATCAGCCCCAGCATTTT
CSASRDTSRNQPQHF
>NA|TRBV2|TRBJ1-2|NA
TGTGCCAGCAGTACTAGGGGGTATGGCTACACCTTC
CASSTRGYGYTF
>NA|TRBV10-3|TRBJ2-7|NA
TGTGCCATCAGTGAGTCAAGACAGATCCACGAGCAGTACTTC
CAISESRQIHEQYF
>NA|TRBV12-3/TRBV12-4|TRBJ2-7|NA
TGTGCCAGCAGTTTAAATTGGTACGAGCAGTACTTC
CASSLNWYEQYF
>few|TRBV4-2|TRBJ2-5|NA
TGTGCCAGCAGCCAAGATCCAGGGGAGGGGGAGACCCAGTACTTC
CASSQDPGEGETQYF
>few|TRBV25-1|TRBJ1-1|NA
TGTGCCAGCAGTGACCCGGGACCGAACACTGAAGCTTTCTTT
CASSDPGPNTEAFF
>NA|TRBV27|TRBJ2-1|TRBD2
TGTGCCAGCAGAACCGGGACTAGTATCAGTGAGCAGTTCTTC
CASRTGTSISEQFF
>NA|TRBV7-2|TRBJ2-1|TRBD2
TGTGCCAGCAGCTCTTCGGGCGGGACTAGGTTTAGCAATGAGCAGTTCTTC
CASSSSGGTRFSNEQFF
>many|TRBV12-3/TRBV12-4|TRBJ1-1|NA
TGTGCCAGCAGTTTGCCGGGGGAGAACACTGAAGCTTTCTTT
CASSLPGENTEAFF
>NA|TRBV25-1|TRBJ1-4|NA
TGTGCCAGCAGTGAATCGAGACCGGGTCGTAATGAAAAACTGTTTTTT
CASSESRPGRNEKLFF
>NA|TRBV6-2/TRBV6-3|TRBJ1-5|TRBD1
TGTGCCGGGAGGACAGGGGGAAGCAATCAGCCCCAGCATTTT
CAGRTGGSNQPQHF
>NA|TRBV7-3|TRBJ2-7|TRBD1
TGTGCCAGCAGCCCCCAGGGGGCGAGGTCCTACGAGCAGTACTTC
CASSPQGARSYEQYF
>many|TRBV12-3/TRBV12-4|TRBJ2-3|NA
TGTGCCAGCAGCAGCACAGATACGCAGTATTTT
CASSSTDTQYF
>NA|TRBV2|TRBJ2-5|TRBD1
TGTGCCAGCAGTGAAAAGACAGGGTGGGAGACCCAGTACTTC
CASSEKTGWETQYF
>NA|TRBV28|TRBJ2-3|NA
TGTGCCAGCAGTTTTTTCGGGATATCGGTCACAGATACGCAGTATTTT
CASSFFGISVTDTQYF
>NA|TRBV10-3|TRBJ1-3|NA
TGTGCCATCAGTAAATCCGGGACGGTGGGAGACAACATATATTTT
CAISKSGTVGDNIYF
>many|TRBV12-3/TRBV12-4|TRBJ2-7|TRBD1
TGTGCCAGCAGTTACAGGGGTGAGCAGTACTTC
CASSYRGEQYF
>few|TRBV3-1|TRBJ2-3|TRBD1
TGTGCCAGCAGCCATCTCGAACCCGGGACAGGCCACACAGATACGCAGTATTTT
CASSHLEPGTGHTDTQYF
>few|TRBV5-6|TRBJ2-1|TRBD2
TGTGCCAGCAGCGACGTTACTAGCGGGGGTTACAATGAGCAGTTCTTC
CASSDVTSGGYNEQFF
>few|TRBV24-1|TRBJ2-3|NA
TGTGCCACCAGTGATGAGAAGGTCCCTAACACAGATACGCAGTATTTT
CATSDEKVPNTDTQYF
>few|TRBV7-9|TRBJ2-5|NA
TGTGCCAGCAGCCTGAACACCGCCGAGACCCAGTACTTC
CASSLNTAETQYF
>few|TRBV2|TRBJ2-1|TRBD2
TGTGCCAGCAGCGCCGGGACTACAACCTACAATGAGCAGTTCTTC
CASSAGTTTYNEQFF
>few|TRBV12-3/TRBV12-4|TRBJ2-1|TRBD2
TGTGCCAGCAGTCACCCGCGAAGCGGGAGCTACAATGAGCAGTTCTTC
CASSHPRSGSYNEQFF
>few|TRBV7-9|TRBJ2-7|NA
TGTGCCAGCAGCTTGGTCAGGAGGGGAGCGGGCGAGCAGTACTTC
CASSLVRRGAGEQYF
>NA|TRBV5-5|TRBJ2-2|NA
TGTGCCAGCACCTCATACCCCGGGCCCGAGGGCACCGGGGAGCTGTTTTTT
CASTSYPGPEGTGELFF
>many|TRBV4-1|TRBJ1-2|NA
TGCGCCAGCAGCCAAGCCGAGGGAGGGAGCTATGGCTACACCTTC
CASSQAEGGSYGYTF
>many|TRBV4-2|TRBJ2-2|NA
TGTGCCAGCAGCCAAGATCCCGGGAGAAGGACCGGGGAGCTGTTTTTT
CASSQDPGRRTGELFF
>NA|TRBV5-6|TRBJ2-5|NA
TGTGCCAGCAGCAGGCAGGGATCAAAGACCCAGTACTTC
CASSRQGSKTQYF
>NA|TRBV2|TRBJ2-2|NA
TGTGCCACCACCGTGGACGGCTCGAACACCGGGGAGCTGTTTTTT
CATTVDGSNTGELFF
>once|TRBV30|TRBJ1-1|NA
TGTGCCTGGAGTATCAGGGGCCCTGAAGCTTTCTTT
CAWSIRGPEAFF